A selection of T cell receptor beta chains follows, all from one sample in a study of memory CD4+ T cells and cytomegalovirus serostatus. Only in-frame clones appear in the TCRdb table, and some are missing; sequencing was by immunoSEQ multiplex PCR. Of over 65,000 clones listed, 78% are singletons. Sequenced material: memory CD4+ T cells from blood. The origin of the receptors is an adult in good health and CMV-seropositive. CDR3s leave out the opening cysteine and the closing phenylalanine or tryptophan.

cdr3_aa	v_call	j_call
ASTRDGSGANVLT	TRBV6-4	TRBJ2-6
ASSGDRDYNEQF	TRBV5-1	TRBJ2-1
ATSRNPGGVETQY	TRBV15	TRBJ2-5
ASSPGQATDTQY	TRBV11-3	TRBJ2-3
ASRLGTVNYGYT	TRBV5-4	TRBJ1-2
ASSPRQGTNEKLF	TRBV5-4	TRBJ1-4
AISESRSQGSRGYT	TRBV10-3	TRBJ1-2
ASSQEVQAFQPQH	TRBV4-3	TRBJ1-5
ASSLSRDRLDQPQH	TRBV18	TRBJ1-5
ASSQAGAGGRTGELF	TRBV4-2	TRBJ2-2
ASSRAGGNNSPLH	TRBV5-8	TRBJ1-6
ASSLDGNRRPQH	TRBV7-2	TRBJ1-5
ASSGGRRDLNTEAF	TRBV10-2	TRBJ1-1
ASDRQEVEHQETQY	TRBV19	TRBJ2-5
ASSVDYSGQETQY	TRBV9	TRBJ2-5
ASSPADSYEQY	TRBV28	TRBJ2-7
ASISRTGGYEQY	TRBV6-1	TRBJ2-7
ASSIRAEVGTQY	TRBV19	TRBJ2-3
ASSPGADTQY	TRBV9	TRBJ2-3
ASSLDKLGTDTGELF	TRBV5-8	TRBJ2-2
ASSGTGRGNYGYT	TRBV5-1	TRBJ1-2
ASSRLAGGYNEQF	TRBV11-3	TRBJ2-1
ASSLDRGGYGYT	TRBV5-1	TRBJ1-2
AISAPDRRGTEAF	TRBV10-3	TRBJ1-1
ASTLGDRGLQETQY	TRBV7-9	TRBJ2-5
ASLSQLNTEAF	TRBV7-9	TRBJ1-1
ASSLIGGMNTEAF	TRBV28	TRBJ1-1
ASSYGQGVGYT	TRBV6-5	TRBJ1-2
ATSRDLATGAVAQH	TRBV15	TRBJ1-5
ASSLDFGQKSYNEQF	TRBV5-1	TRBJ2-1
ASSFSVSEKLF	TRBV5-4	TRBJ1-4
ASSLQSGGAFNEQF	TRBV5-5	TRBJ2-1
ASSNDRVGNTIY	TRBV6-6	TRBJ1-3
ASSRRLAGNSDTQY	TRBV7-8	TRBJ2-3
ASSPSSGGITEAF	TRBV5-1	TRBJ1-1
ASSLAGNTIY	TRBV7-9	TRBJ1-3
SARGTGRRREQY	TRBV29-1	TRBJ2-7
ATSRDRGGGRNTIY	TRBV15	TRBJ1-3
ASSLAKKTGELF	TRBV5-1	TRBJ2-2
ASSLQDYEQY	TRBV5-6	TRBJ2-7
ASSVWDRNTEAF	TRBV7-9	TRBJ1-1
ASSGQVDEQF	TRBV2	TRBJ2-1
ASSLRGGDTEAF	TRBV5-4	TRBJ1-1
ASSLTGTGSYEQY	TRBV19	TRBJ2-7
ASSKRTGKIEKLF	TRBV21-1	TRBJ1-4
ASSSRGEQF	TRBV11-2	TRBJ2-1
ATQLGTRNQPQH	TRBV19	TRBJ1-5
ASSTGTSGGNEQF	TRBV5-1	TRBJ2-1
ASSLALAGDTQY	TRBV5-1	TRBJ2-3
AISGEGTGYSYEQY	TRBV10-3	TRBJ2-7
AWERTGELF	TRBV30	TRBJ2-2
ASSKPRGRARNEQF	TRBV7-9	TRBJ2-1
ASSIDRVQPQH	TRBV19	TRBJ1-5